Listed below are T cell receptor beta chains from one sample, sequenced in a study of cytomegalovirus exposure and HLA in healthy donors. This table comes from immunoSEQ multiplex PCR, and its TCRdb copy is limited to in-frame clones, with some not included. The table includes tens of thousands of clones, over 75% detected once. The sequencing sample was made of PBMCs. Source of these receptors: a human donor in good health. CDR3s include the opening cysteine and the closing phenylalanine or tryptophan.

cdr3_aa v_call
CASSSPPGTENSPLHF TRBV19
CASSFTRTGLGYTF TRBV28
CASSVLGRVSGANVLTF TRBV9
CASSQGGLAVRNEQYF TRBV4-1
CASRSGNQPQHF TRBV27
CASSIGLRPDEQYF TRBV19
CASSVDPASGVNTEAFF TRBV9
CATSRDSATNEKLFF TRBV15
CASSLLDRGANEKLFF TRBV28
CASSLNRGSEKLFF TRBV2
CASRPVGRGPNQPQHF TRBV6-6
CASSVVTSGDFHNEQFF TRBV9
CASSLVGGGPGETQYF TRBV7-2
CASSSQEARGAGYGYPF TRBV7-2
CSVILRFGNRGAFF TRBV29-1
CASSLGSGGQETQYF TRBV5-1
CASSLNQRVSYNEQFF TRBV7-3
CSAFFSGYTF TRBV29-1
CAISTLASGGLYEQYF TRBV10-3
CASSKGTGGYNEQFF TRBV27
CASSQHTPPNEKLFF TRBV14
CASSVAGQGPPYEQYF TRBV9
CASSPARGISLDEQFF TRBV18
CAWSVLGQGSYYGYTF TRBV30
CASSLQVWGGVGLNTEAFF TRBV5-5
CASSLVVGQGYEQYF TRBV5-1
CASSLDAAENSPLHF TRBV7-2
CASSLGQGSLQPQHF TRBV7-9
CASRLAQTGDYGYTF TRBV19
CAGWDRLEWAKNIQYF TRBV21-1
CASSYSLEGLEKLFF TRBV6-6
CASSEGGSGISYEQYF TRBV2
CASSQDYTQYF TRBV14
CASSGQGRSTDTQYF TRBV5-1
CASSTGSGANVLTF TRBV2
CASSLGGYTQYF TRBV5-8
CASSRGPSNEKLFF TRBV19
CASSLAGGRNEKLFF TRBV7-9
CASRLISGRNQPQHF TRBV12-2
CASSQYDRGLSTDTQYF TRBV4-1
CASRSSGVSGNTIYF TRBV19
CASSEQGDRPYGYTF TRBV6-1
CATGRSEGTEAFF TRBV10-3
CASSQTGTSKGNIQYF TRBV4-2
CASSPLEASRGEQYF TRBV18
CASVKSQGSEAFF TRBV6-1